Presented here are 32 T cell receptor beta chains from one specimen sequenced in a study of blood T cell repertoires in COVID-19. Clones were sequenced by immunoSEQ multiplex PCR, and TCRdb holds only the in-frame ones, with some missing. Of almost 250,000 clones in the sample, roughly 86% were seen once. Sequencing was performed on peripheral blood. These receptors were collected from a woman aged 55-75 years who had recovered from COVID-19.

The chain carries TRBV7-2 and TRBJ1-2; 10 bases match TRBD1. The CDR3 extends over 13 amino acids. J lost 8 bases, V lost 4 bases, and 4 bases had no gene match. Germline CDR1 is SGHTA and CDR2 is FQGNSA. The CDR3 DNA follows: TGTGCCAGCAGCTCAGACAGGGGGCGCGGCTACACCTTC. Translation: CASSSDRGRGYTF.

This chain links TRBV5-1 with TRBJ1-1; TRBD1 aligns across 8 bases. Germline-derived CDR1 and CDR2 are SGHRS and YFSETQ. The CDR3 length is 14 residues. The trim removed 3 bases at V and 5 bases at J, leaving 6 bases unmatched. CDR3 in amino acids: CASSSMDRDTEAFF. The CDR3 DNA reads TGCGCCAGCAGCTCGATGGACAGGGATACTGAAGCTTTCTTT.

CDR3 sequence: CASSRYDSASEQYF. The CDR3 region has the DNA TGTGCCAGCAGCCGATACGACAGTGCCTCCGAGCAGTACTTC. This chain connects TRBV5-8 to TRBJ2-7; possibly TRBD1 for D (5 bases). V dropped 4 bases and J dropped 6 bases, with 17 bases sitting between them. The CDR3 consists of 14 residues. Germline CDR1 SGHTS, CDR2 YDEGEE.

J is TRBJ1-6 and V is TRBV27, with 7 bases that match TRBD1. The CDR3 is made up of 13 amino acids. Germline assignment: CDR1 MNHEY and CDR2 SMNVEV (reference sequence). The V gene end was trimmed by 5 bases and the J gene end by 14 bases; junction bases not matched to a gene: 9. The CDR3: CASSPGGPQALHF. DNA for the CDR3: TGTGCCAGCAGTCCAGGGGGGCCTCAAGCCCTCCACTTT.

This clone was seen a handful of times. The gene calls are TRBV4-1 and TRBJ1-5, with 8 bases that match TRBD1. CDR3 length: 15 residues. V dropped 5 bases and J dropped 1; count of bases not matched to a gene: 4. The V gene's germline CDR1 is MGHRA and CDR2 YSYEKL. The CDR3 spells CASSSQGGSNQPQHF. The CDR3 DNA reads TGCGCCAGCAGCTCACAGGGGGGAAGCAATCAGCCCCAGCATTTT.

V and J are TRBV6-2 or TRBV6-3 and TRBJ1-5; possibly TRBD1 for D (6 bases). Germline-derived CDR1 and CDR2 are MNHEY and SVGEGT. The CDR3 is made up of 14 amino acids. With 2 bases removed from V and 6 bases from J, the gap between germline ends came to 11 bases. The CDR3 loop reads CASSYAQGSQPQHF. The CDR3 bases are TGTGCCAGCAGTTACGCGCAGGGGAGTCAGCCCCAGCATTTT.

This chain connects TRBV2 to TRBJ2-2; 9 bases agree with TRBD1. Germline V CDR1 and CDR2: SNHLY, FYNNEI. J was trimmed by 2 bases and V by 2 bases; bases with no gene match: 6. This CDR3 spans 17 amino acids. The CDR3 region is CASSEWRTGANTGELFF. CDR3 nucleotides: TGTGCCAGCAGTGAATGGAGGACAGGGGCCAACACCGGGGAGCTGTTTTTT.

J is TRBJ1-2 and V is TRBV5-1, with 9 bases aligning to TRBD1. The ends lost 4 bases at V and 2 bases at J; junction bases unmatched: 3. Looked up from germline, CDR1 is SGHRS and CDR2 is YFSETQ. This CDR3 spans 14 amino acids. The CDR3 reads CASSTGTGNYGYTF. In nucleotides, the CDR3 is TGCGCCAGCAGCACCGGGACAGGGAACTATGGCTACACCTTC.

This clone was detected only once. V and J are TRBV3-1 (or the pseudogene TRBV3-2) and TRBJ2-1; TRBD2 might be the D (5 bases). The CDR3 has 14 amino acids. Germline assignment: CDR1 LGHDT and CDR2 YNNKEL (reference sequence). Trimming shortened V by 1 base and J by 9 bases, and 13 bases separated the two germline ends. This CDR3 is CASSQGGRAAEQFF. CDR3 DNA sequence: TGTGCCAGCAGCCAAGGAGGTAGAGCGGCTGAGCAGTTCTTC.

V and J are TRBV5-4 and TRBJ1-1; D call uncertain. The CDR3 length is 13 residues. V was trimmed by 4 bases and J by 3 bases, leaving 10 bases between them. CDR1 and CDR2 (germline): SGHNT, YYREEE (reference sequence). DNA for the CDR3: TGTGCCAGCAGCCCAATCGGGGACACTGAAGCTTTCTTT. Its protein product is CASSPIGDTEAFF.

CDR3 DNA: TGTGCCAGCAGTCGGGACAGGGGTTTAGATACGCAGTATTTT. It specifies CASSRDRGLDTQYF. This rearrangement joins TRBV6-4 to TRBJ2-3; TRBD1 agrees at 10 bases. The V gene end was trimmed by 5 bases and the J gene end by 5 bases; junction bases not matched to a gene: 4. This CDR3 is built from 14 residues. Germline-derived CDR1 and CDR2 are MRHNA and SNTAGT.

The genes are TRBV18 and TRBJ1-3; 8 bases fit TRBD1. Trimming removed 3 bases from V and 2 bases from J; junction bases left unmatched: 15. This CDR3 comprises 19 residues. Germline CDR1 and CDR2: KGHSH and LQKENI. The CDR3 DNA sequence: TGTGCCAGCTCACCCTCGGTCCCGGGACAGGTACAGGCTGGAAACACCATATATTTT. Amino acid sequence: CASSPSVPGQVQAGNTIYF.

The chain has TRBV4-1 and TRBJ2-1, with 10 positions matching TRBD2. The CDR3 has 16 residues. V shed 2 bases, J shed 4 bases, and the junction held 5 bases outside the gene matches. CDR1 and CDR2 (germline): MGHRA, YSYEKL. The CDR3 DNA reads as TGCGCCAGCAGCCAATTAGGAGCGGGGGGGTACAATGAGCAGTTCTTC. Its translation is CASSQLGAGGYNEQFF.

The genes are TRBV28 and TRBJ2-5, with 9 positions matching TRBD2. Germline CDR1 MDHEN, CDR2 SYDVKM. Germline trimming cut 5 bases from V and 5 bases from J; bases unmatched to any gene: 15. The length of the CDR3 is 17 residues. CDR3 protein: CASSPQESGLAGETQYF. In DNA form, the CDR3 reads TGTGCCAGCAGTCCCCAAGAGTCCGGGCTAGCGGGGGAGACCCAGTACTTC.

The J gene is TRBJ1-1, the V gene TRBV11-3; D possibly corresponds to TRBD1 (6 bases). Germline V gene lookup returns CDR1 SGHNT and CDR2 YENEEA. This CDR3 region has 13 residues. V was trimmed by 3 bases and J by 8 bases, leaving 13 bases between them. CDR3 residues: CASSLKHGTEAFF. CDR3 nucleotide sequence: TGTGCCAGCAGCTTGAAGCATGGGACAGAAGCTTTCTTT.

The J gene is TRBJ1-5, the V gene TRBV11-2; perhaps TRBD1 as D (5 bases). This CDR3 has 14 residues. Deletions cut 5 bases from V and 3 bases from J, with 11 bases between. Germline CDR1 SGHAT, CDR2 FQNNGV. For the CDR3, the DNA is TGTGCCAGCAGCCCCTCGGGGGACAATCAGCCCCAGCATTTT. This translates into CASSPSGDNQPQHF.

The CDR3 loop reads CASSTSRRPNEKLFF. In DNA form, the CDR3 reads TGTGCCAGCAGCACCAGCAGGCGACCTAATGAAAAACTGTTTTTT. The V gene is TRBV9, the J gene TRBJ1-4; D is unresolved. The CDR3 extends over 15 amino acids. From germline, CDR1 is SGDLS and CDR2 YYNGEE. Deletions cut 4 bases from V and 3 bases from J, with 13 bases between.

This clone appeared once. V and J are TRBV11-1 and TRBJ1-1; 10 positions match TRBD1. The CDR3 runs 15 residues. Trimming removed 3 bases from V and 7 bases from J; junction bases left unmatched: 8. Germline CDR1 reads SGHAT; CDR2 reads FQDESV (reference sequence). CDR3 amino acids: CASSFMTGGWGEAFF. The CDR3 coding sequence is TGTGCCAGCAGCTTCATGACAGGGGGCTGGGGTGAAGCTTTCTTT.

J is TRBJ2-5 and V is TRBV5-1; maybe TRBD1 (6 bases). V was pared by 7 bases and J by 4 bases, with 11 bases between. This CDR3 has 12 residues. Looked up from germline, CDR1 is SGHRS and CDR2 is YFSETQ. The CDR3 nucleotides are TGCGCCAGCGGTACCAGGGGAGAGACCCAGTACTTC. Residues: CASGTRGETQYF.

The CDR3 DNA reads as TGTGCCACTGCCACGGTTCCCGTTGTCTATGGCTACACCTTC. As protein: CATATVPVVYGYTF. This rearrangement joins TRBV6-5 to TRBJ1-2; D is unresolved. Per germline, CDR1 MNHEY and CDR2 SVGAGI. V was pared by 10 bases and J by 4 bases, with 19 bases between. The CDR3 runs to 14 residues.

The gene calls are TRBV9 and TRBJ1-2; 7 bases fit TRBD1. CDR1 is SGDLS and CDR2 is YYNGEE in the germline V gene. V shed 4 bases, J shed 4 bases, and the junction held 10 bases outside the gene matches. The CDR3 has 15 residues. The CDR3 bases are TGTGCCAGCAGCCCCACGGACAGGAAAGTCTATGGCTACACCTTC. It encodes CASSPTDRKVYGYTF.

The chain employs TRBV7-3 and TRBJ1-1; D perhaps matches TRBD1 (5 bases). Trimming pared 1 base from V and 6 bases from J, leaving 12 bases between. The CDR3 loop spans 14 amino acids. The germline V gene encodes CDR1 SGHTA and CDR2 FQGTGA. The CDR3 loop is CASSLRFQGSEAFF. Written as DNA, the CDR3 is TGTGCCAGCAGCTTAAGATTCCAGGGTTCTGAAGCTTTCTTT.

This clone was seen at least ten times. The chain uses TRBV27 and TRBJ2-1, with a weak D call TRBD2 (5 bases). Germline values: CDR1 MNHEY, CDR2 SMNVEV (reference sequence). V was shortened by 0 bases and J by 2 bases, with 8 bases between the two germline ends. The CDR3 is 15 amino acids. CDR3 bases: TGTGCCAGCAGTTTATCGGTAGCGCCCTACAATGAGCAGTTCTTC. Protein sequence: CASSLSVAPYNEQFF.

This chain uses TRBV29-1 with TRBJ1-2; 10 nucleotides match TRBD1. With 5 bases clipped from V and 5 bases from J, the junction kept 5 bases outside the gene matches. From germline, CDR1 is SQVTM and CDR2 ANQGSEA. The CDR3 contains 13 residues. In DNA, the CDR3 is TGCAGCGTTCGACAGGGGGCAGAGTATGGCTACACCTTC. Protein: CSVRQGAEYGYTF.

The chain uses TRBV19 and TRBJ1-1, with 7 bases identical to TRBD1. The V gene's germline CDR1 is LNHDA and CDR2 SQIVND (reference sequence). CDR3 size: 13 residues. Unmatched junction bases numbered 5, after V lost 5 bases and J lost 5 bases. CDR3 residues: CASSFDRVTEAFF. DNA of the CDR3: TGTGCCAGTAGTTTCGACAGGGTAACTGAAGCTTTCTTT. Full variable domain (remainder filled in from reference TRBV19 and TRBJ1-1): DGGITQSPKYLFRKEGQNVTLSCEQNLNHDAMYWYRQDPGQGLRLIYYSQIVNDFQKGDIAEGYSVSREKKESFPLTVTSAQKNPTAFYLCASSFDRVTEAFFGQGTRLTVV.

The chain links TRBV28 to TRBJ1-2; D remains ambiguous. V gave up 5 bases and J gave up 8 bases, with 12 bases separating them. This CDR3 region has 12 residues. Germline loops: CDR1 MDHEN, CDR2 SYDVKM. The CDR3 region is CASSVVGGGYTF. The CDR3 DNA is TGTGCCAGCAGTGTAGTCGGAGGAGGCTACACCTTC.

The V gene is TRBV15, the J gene TRBJ2-7, with a weak D call TRBD2 (5 bases). CDR3 length: 13 amino acids. The ends were cut back, 0 bases at V and 6 bases at J, with 9 bases in the middle. CDR1 is LNHNV, CDR2 YYDKDF, per germline (reference sequence). The CDR3 DNA reads TGTGCCACCAGCAGAGATCTCCGGGGCGAGCAGTACTTC. Translation gives CATSRDLRGEQYF.

This clone is a singleton in its sample. CDR3 nucleotides: TGTGCCAGCAGTCCGGAGTTAAGCTCTGGAAACACCATATATTTT. It yields the protein CASSPELSSGNTIYF. V and J are TRBV28 and TRBJ1-3; D is unresolved. Trimming pared 5 bases from V and 0 bases from J, leaving 11 bases between. CDR1 and CDR2 (germline): MDHEN, SYDVKM. The CDR3 consists of 15 residues.

The CDR3 sequence is CASSLGYRDHEKLFF. The CDR3, as DNA: TGTGCCAGCAGCTTAGGTTACAGGGATCATGAAAAACTGTTTTTT. The chain is built from TRBV7-2 and TRBJ1-4, with D possibly TRBD1 on 6 matching bases. The CDR3 has 15 amino acids. V dropped 1 base and J dropped 6 bases, with 12 bases sitting between them. CDR1 is SGHTA and CDR2 is FQGNSA in the germline V gene.

The chain uses TRBV14 and TRBJ1-5; a possible D gene is TRBD1 (5 bases). Germline assignment: CDR1 SGHDN and CDR2 FVKESK. V was cut by 5 bases and J by 7 bases, with 15 bases left in between. This CDR3 spans 14 amino acids. The CDR3 protein is CASSATGGKQPQHF. As DNA, the CDR3 is TGTGCCAGCAGCGCAACCGGGGGGAAGCAGCCCCAGCATTTT.

The V gene is TRBV28, the J gene TRBJ1-2, with D perhaps matching TRBD1 (6 bases). The CDR3 runs to 12 residues. Trimming left V 8 bases short and J 4 bases short, with 11 bases between. In germline, CDR1 is MDHEN, CDR2 SYDVKM. The CDR3 loop is CASGGQPYGYTF. CDR3 in DNA: TGTGCCAGCGGAGGACAGCCCTATGGCTACACCTTC.

This clone was observed once. The chain couples TRBV10-3 to TRBJ1-2, with a weak D call TRBD1 (6 bases). The CDR3 runs to 14 residues. Trimming took 5 bases from V and 0 from J, leaving 10 bases between them. Germline loops: CDR1 ENHRY, CDR2 SYGVKD. DNA of the CDR3: TGTGCCATCAGTACGGACAGCACTAACTATGGCTACACCTTC. This sequence encodes CAISTDSTNYGYTF.